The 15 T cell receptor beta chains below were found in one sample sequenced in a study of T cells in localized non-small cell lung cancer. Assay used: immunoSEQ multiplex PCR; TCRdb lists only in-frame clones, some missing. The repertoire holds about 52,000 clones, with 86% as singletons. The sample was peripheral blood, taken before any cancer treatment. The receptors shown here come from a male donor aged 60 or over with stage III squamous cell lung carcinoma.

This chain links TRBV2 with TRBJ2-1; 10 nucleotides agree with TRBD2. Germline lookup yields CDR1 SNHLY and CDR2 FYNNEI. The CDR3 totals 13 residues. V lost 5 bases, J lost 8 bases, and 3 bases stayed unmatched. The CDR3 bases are TGTGCCAGCAGTAGCGGGAGGGCCGATGAGCAGTTCTTC. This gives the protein CASSSGRADEQFF.

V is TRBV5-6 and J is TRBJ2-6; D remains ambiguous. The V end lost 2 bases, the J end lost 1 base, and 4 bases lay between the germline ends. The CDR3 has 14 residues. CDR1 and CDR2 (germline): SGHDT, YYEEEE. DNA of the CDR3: TGTGCCAGCAGCTTCCAGTCTGGGGCCAACGTCCTGACTTTC. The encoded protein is CASSFQSGANVLTF. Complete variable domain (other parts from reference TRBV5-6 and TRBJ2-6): DAGVTQSPTHLIKTRGQQVTLRCSPKSGHDTVSWYQQALGQGPQFIFQYYEEEERQRGNFPDRFSGHQFPNYSSELNVNALLLGDSALYLCASSFQSGANVLTFGAGSRLTVL.

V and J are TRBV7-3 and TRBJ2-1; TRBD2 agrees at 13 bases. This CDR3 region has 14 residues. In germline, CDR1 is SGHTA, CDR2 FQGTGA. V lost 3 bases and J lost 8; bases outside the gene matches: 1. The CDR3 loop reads CASSLGLAGHEQFF. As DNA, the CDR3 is TGTGCCAGCAGCTTGGGACTAGCGGGACATGAGCAGTTCTTC.

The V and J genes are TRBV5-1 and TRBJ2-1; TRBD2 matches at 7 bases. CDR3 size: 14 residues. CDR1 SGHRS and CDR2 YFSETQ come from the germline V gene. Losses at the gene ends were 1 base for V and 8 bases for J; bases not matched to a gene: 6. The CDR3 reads CASSLKAGVDEQFF. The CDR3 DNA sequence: TGCGCCAGCAGCTTGAAGGCGGGAGTGGATGAGCAGTTCTTC.

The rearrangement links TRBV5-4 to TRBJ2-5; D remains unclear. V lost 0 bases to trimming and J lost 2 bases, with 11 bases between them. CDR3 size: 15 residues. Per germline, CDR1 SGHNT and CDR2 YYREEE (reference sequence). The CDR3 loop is CASSLGPVAQETQYF. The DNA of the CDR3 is TGTGCCAGCAGCTTGGGGCCAGTGGCTCAAGAGACCCAGTACTTC. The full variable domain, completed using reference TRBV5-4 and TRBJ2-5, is ETGVTQSPTHLIKTRGQQVTLRCSSQSGHNTVSWYQQALGQGPQFIFQYYREEENGRGNFPPRFSGLQFPNYSSELNVNALELDDSALYLCASSLGPVAQETQYFGPGTRLLVL.

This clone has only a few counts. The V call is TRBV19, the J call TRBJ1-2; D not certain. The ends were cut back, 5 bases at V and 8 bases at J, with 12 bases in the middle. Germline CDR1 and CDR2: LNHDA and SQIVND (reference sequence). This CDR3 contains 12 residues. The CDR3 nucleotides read TGTGCCAGTAGTCCCACCATGGGCGGCTACACCTTC. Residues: CASSPTMGGYTF.

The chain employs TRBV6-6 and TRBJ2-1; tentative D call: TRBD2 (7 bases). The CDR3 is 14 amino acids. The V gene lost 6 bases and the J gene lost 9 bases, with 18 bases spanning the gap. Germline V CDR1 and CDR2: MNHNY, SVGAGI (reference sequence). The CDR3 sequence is CASRRGTIGGEQFF. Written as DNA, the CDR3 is TGTGCCAGCAGGAGGGGGACTATCGGGGGTGAGCAGTTCTTC.

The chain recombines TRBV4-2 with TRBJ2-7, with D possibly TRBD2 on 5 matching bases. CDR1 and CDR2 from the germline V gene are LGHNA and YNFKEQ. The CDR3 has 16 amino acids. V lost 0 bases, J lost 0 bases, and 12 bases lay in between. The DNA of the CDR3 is TGTGCCAGCAGCCAAGAGGTCGGGGTAAGCTCCTACGAGCAGTACTTC. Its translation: CASSQEVGVSSYEQYF.

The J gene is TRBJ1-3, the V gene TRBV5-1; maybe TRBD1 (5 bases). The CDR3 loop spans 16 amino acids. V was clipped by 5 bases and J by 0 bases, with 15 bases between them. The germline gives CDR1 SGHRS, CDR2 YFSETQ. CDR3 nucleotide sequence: TGCGCCAGCAGTCCGTTCGACAGCATCTCTGGAAACACCATATATTTT. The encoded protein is CASSPFDSISGNTIYF.

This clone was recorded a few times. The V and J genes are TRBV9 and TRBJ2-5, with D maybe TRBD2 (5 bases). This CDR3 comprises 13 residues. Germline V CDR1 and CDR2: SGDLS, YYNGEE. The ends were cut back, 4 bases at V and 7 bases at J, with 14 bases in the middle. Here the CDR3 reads CASSRGLAGTQYF. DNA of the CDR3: TGTGCCAGCAGCCGAGGGCTAGCCGGGACCCAGTACTTC.

The CDR3 spells CASSFRDRVNSPLHF. The CDR3 DNA reads as TGTGCCAGCAGTTTTCGGGACAGGGTCAATTCACCCCTCCACTTT. The chain carries TRBV28 and TRBJ1-6, with 9 bases aligning to TRBD1. This CDR3 spans 15 amino acids. Per germline, CDR1 MDHEN and CDR2 SYDVKM. Germline trimming cut 3 bases from V and 7 bases from J; bases unmatched to any gene: 4.

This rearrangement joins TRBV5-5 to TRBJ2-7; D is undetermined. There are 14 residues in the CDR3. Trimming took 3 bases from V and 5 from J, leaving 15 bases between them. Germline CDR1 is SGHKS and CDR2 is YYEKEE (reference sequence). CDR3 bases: TGTGCCAGCAGCTCCTTAGTAACTCGGGACGAGCAGTACTTC. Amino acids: CASSSLVTRDEQYF.

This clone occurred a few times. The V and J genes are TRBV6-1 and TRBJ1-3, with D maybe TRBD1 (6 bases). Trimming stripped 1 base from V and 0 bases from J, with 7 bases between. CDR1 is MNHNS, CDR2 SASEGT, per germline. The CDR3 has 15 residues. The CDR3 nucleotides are TGTGCCAGCAGTGAAGGGACAGCCTCTGGAAACACCATATATTTT. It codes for CASSEGTASGNTIYF.

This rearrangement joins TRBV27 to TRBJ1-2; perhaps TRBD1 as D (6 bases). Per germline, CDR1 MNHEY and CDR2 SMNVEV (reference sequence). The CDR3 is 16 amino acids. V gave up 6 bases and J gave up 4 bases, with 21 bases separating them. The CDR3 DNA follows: TGTGCCAGCAGACTTAGTTTCCCCGGACAGTCCTATGGCTACACCTTC. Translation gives CASRLSFPGQSYGYTF.

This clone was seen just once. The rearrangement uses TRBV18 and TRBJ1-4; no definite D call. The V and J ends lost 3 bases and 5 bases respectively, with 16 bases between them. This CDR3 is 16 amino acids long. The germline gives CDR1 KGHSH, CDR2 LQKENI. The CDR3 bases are TGTGCCAGCTCACCCGCTTCGGGCGGATTAAATGAAAAACTGTTTTTT. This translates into CASSPASGGLNEKLFF.